Detailed here is one TCR beta chain. The antigen is unknown. An input of about 0.5 to 1 ug of RNA was subjected to reverse transcription using random hexamers. Amplification of the TCR beta CDR3 was carried out by immunoSEQ multiplex PCR, which spanned a total of 54 Vbeta and 13 Jbeta segments. TCRdb passed the immunoSEQ multiplex PCR reads through MiXCR, listing each CDR3 protein once. Of about 300,000 distinct CDR3 sequences listed, 89% are singletons. These data originate in a study of CD8 T cells in Susac syndrome. Whole-study findings and limits: TCR sequencing and HLA analysis covered a relatively small number of individuals.

The V gene's germline CDR1 is PRHDT and CDR2 FYEKMQ (reference sequence). This CDR3 comprises 16 residues. V dropped 4 bases and J dropped 8 bases, with 23 bases sitting between them. TCR beta sequencing covered blood CD8+ and CD4+ T cells. This chain uses TRBV13 with TRBJ1-2; no reliable D call. Sequences were obtained from CD8+ T cells from PBMCs. The source is a human donor with multiple sclerosis. The CDR3 DNA sequence: TGTGCCAGCAGCTCATACCCGGACGGCGAAAAAGGAGGCTACACCTTC. Translating it yields CASSSYPDGEKGGYTF.